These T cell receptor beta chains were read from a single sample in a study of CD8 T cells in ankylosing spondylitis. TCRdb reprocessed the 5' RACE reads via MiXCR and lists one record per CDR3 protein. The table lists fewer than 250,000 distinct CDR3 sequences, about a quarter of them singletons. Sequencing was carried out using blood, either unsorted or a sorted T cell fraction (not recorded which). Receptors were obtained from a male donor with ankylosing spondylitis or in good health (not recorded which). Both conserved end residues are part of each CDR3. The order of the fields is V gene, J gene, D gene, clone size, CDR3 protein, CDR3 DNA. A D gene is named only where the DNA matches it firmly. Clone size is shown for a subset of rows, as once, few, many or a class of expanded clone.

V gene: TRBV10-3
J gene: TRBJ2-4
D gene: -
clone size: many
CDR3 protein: CAISVESLGDIQYF
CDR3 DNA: TGTGCCATCAGCGTGGAATCCCTGGGGGACATTCAGTACTTC

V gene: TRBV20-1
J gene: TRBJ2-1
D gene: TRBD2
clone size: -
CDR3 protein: CSARFQRGPSYNEQFF
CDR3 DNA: TGCAGTGCTAGATTTCAGCGGGGGCCCTCCTACAATGAGCAGTTCTTC

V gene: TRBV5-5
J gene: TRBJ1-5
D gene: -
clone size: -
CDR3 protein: CASSLDRAYQPQHF
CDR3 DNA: TGTGCCAGCAGCTTGGACAGGGCTTATCAGCCCCAGCATTTT

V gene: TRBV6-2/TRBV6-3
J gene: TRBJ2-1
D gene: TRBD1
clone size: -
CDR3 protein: CASSRVGGQVNNEQFF
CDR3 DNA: TGTGCCAGCAGTCGTGTAGGGGGACAGGTAAACAATGAGCAGTTCTTC

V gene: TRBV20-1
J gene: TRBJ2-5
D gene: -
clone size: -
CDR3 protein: CSAGDALGGRTTQYF
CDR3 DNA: TGCAGTGCCGGGGACGCCCTAGGGGGTCGGACGACCCAGTACTTC

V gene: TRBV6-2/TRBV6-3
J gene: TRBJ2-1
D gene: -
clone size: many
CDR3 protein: CASSRAGYNEQFF
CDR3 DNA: TGTGCCAGCAGCCGTGCAGGTTACAATGAGCAGTTCTTC

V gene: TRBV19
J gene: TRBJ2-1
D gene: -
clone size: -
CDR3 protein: CASSILGGGGNEQFF
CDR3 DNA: TGTGCCAGTAGTATCCTTGGGGGAGGTGGCAATGAGCAGTTCTTC

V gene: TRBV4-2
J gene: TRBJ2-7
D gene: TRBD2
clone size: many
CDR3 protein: CASSRRSGTSGSYEQYF
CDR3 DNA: TGTGCCAGCAGCCGAAGATCGGGGACTAGCGGGAGCTACGAGCAGTACTTC

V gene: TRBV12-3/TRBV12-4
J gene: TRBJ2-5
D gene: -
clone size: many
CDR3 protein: CASSLAAETQYF
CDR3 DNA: TGTGCCAGCAGTTTAGCGGCCGAGACCCAGTACTTC

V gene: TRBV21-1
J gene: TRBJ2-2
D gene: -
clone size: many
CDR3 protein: CASSKALTNTGELFF
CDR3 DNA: TGTGCCAGCAGCAAAGCTCTCACGAACACCGGGGAGCTGTTTTTT

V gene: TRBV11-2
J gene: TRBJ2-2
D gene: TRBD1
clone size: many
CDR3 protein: CASNDRVGGELFF
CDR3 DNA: TGTGCCAGCAATGACAGGGTCGGCGGGGAGCTGTTTTTT

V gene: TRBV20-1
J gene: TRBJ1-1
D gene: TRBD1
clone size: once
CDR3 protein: CSASGTGGDAEAFF
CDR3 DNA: TGCAGTGCTAGCGGGACAGGGGGCGACGCTGAAGCTTTCTTT

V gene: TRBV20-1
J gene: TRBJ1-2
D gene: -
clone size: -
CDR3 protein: CSASSQGFHGYTF
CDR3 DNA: TGCAGTGCTAGTTCACAGGGCTTTCATGGCTACACCTTC

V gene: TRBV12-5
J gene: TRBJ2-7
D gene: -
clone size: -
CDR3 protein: CASGPDGFEQYF
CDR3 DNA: TGTGCTAGTGGACCCGACGGTTTCGAGCAGTACTTC

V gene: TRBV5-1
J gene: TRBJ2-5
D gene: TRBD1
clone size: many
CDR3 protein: CASNRDRQQETQYF
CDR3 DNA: TGCGCCAGCAACCGGGACAGGCAACAAGAGACCCAGTACTTC

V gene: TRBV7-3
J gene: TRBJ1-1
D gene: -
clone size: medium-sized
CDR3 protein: CASSPTRNTEAFF
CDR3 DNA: TGTGCCAGCAGCCCAACACGGAACACTGAAGCTTTCTTT

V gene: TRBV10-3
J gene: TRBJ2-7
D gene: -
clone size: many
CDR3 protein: CAIRERADVSYEQYF
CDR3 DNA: TGTGCCATCAGGGAGCGGGCCGATGTAAGCTACGAGCAGTACTTC

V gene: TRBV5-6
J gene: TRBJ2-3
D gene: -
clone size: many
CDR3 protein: CASSLFAGSTDTQYF
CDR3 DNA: TGTGCCAGCAGCTTGTTTGCGGGTAGCACAGATACGCAGTATTTT

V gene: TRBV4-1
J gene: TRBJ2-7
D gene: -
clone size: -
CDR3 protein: CASALGQTYEQYF
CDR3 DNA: TGCGCCAGCGCCTTAGGCCAGACCTACGAGCAGTACTTC

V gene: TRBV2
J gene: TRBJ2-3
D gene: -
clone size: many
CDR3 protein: CASTYTDTQYF
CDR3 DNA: TGTGCCAGCACGTACACAGATACGCAGTATTTT

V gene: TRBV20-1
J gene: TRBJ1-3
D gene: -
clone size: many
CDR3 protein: CSAIRQVSGNTIYF
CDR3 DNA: TGCAGTGCCATTAGACAGGTCTCTGGAAACACCATATATTTT

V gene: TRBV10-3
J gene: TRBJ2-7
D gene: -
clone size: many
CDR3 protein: CAISEVGTVGALYEQYF
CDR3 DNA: TGTGCCATCAGTGAGGTGGGGACGGTCGGGGCCCTTTACGAGCAGTACTTC

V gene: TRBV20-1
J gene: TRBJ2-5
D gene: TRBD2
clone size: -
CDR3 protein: CSARLGTSSRETQYF
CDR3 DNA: TGCAGTGCTAGATTAGGGACTAGCTCCAGGGAGACCCAGTACTTC

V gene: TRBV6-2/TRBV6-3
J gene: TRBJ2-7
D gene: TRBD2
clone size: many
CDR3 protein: CASRPSGRVGEQYF
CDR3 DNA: TGTGCCAGCAGACCTAGCGGGAGGGTTGGCGAGCAGTACTTC

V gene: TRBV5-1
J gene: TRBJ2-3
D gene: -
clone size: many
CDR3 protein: CASSSRAESPQYF
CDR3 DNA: TGCGCCAGCAGCTCCCGCGCAGAGAGTCCGCAGTATTTT

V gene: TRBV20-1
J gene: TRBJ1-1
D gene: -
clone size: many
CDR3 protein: CSATRTANTEAFF
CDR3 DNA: TGCAGTGCTACTCGGACAGCGAACACTGAAGCTTTCTTT

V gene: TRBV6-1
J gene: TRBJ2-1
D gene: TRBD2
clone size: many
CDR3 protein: CASSSGTSGSNEQFF
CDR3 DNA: TGTGCCAGCAGCTCCGGGACTAGCGGGAGTAATGAGCAGTTCTTC

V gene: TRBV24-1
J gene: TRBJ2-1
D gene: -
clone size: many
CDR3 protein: CATSDSLWSQQFF
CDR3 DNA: TGTGCCACCAGTGATTCCCTCTGGAGTCAGCAGTTCTTC

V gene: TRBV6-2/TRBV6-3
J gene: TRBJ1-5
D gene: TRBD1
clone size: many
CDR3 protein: CASTPRGQVNQPQHF
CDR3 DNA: TGTGCCAGCACCCCGAGAGGACAGGTCAATCAGCCCCAGCATTTT